The 7 T cell receptor beta chains reported below all come from one sample, sequenced in a study of T cell responses to AZD1222 COVID-19 vaccine. Sequencing was performed with immunoSEQ multiplex PCR; in TCRdb, only in-frame clones are kept and a portion is missing. The table records about 200,000 clones, roughly 94% of them present only once. Sequenced material: peripheral blood, taken 28 days after the second dose of the MenACWY control vaccine. These receptors were obtained from an adult who received the MenACWY meningococcal vaccine as a control.

The chain carries TRBV28 and TRBJ1-2, with 7 bases that match TRBD1. Germline V gene data show CDR1 as MDHEN and CDR2 as SYDVKM. Trimming at V came to 5 bases and at J to 5 bases, leaving 11 bases not matched to a gene. The CDR3 consists of 15 residues. The CDR3 bases are TGTGCCAGCAGTCCCGGACAGGAGGGGTTGTATGGCTACACCTTC. Translated: CASSPGQEGLYGYTF.

The V gene is TRBV27, the J gene TRBJ2-2, with 11 bases identical to TRBD2. The germline V gene has CDR1 MNHEY and CDR2 SMNVEV (reference sequence). The CDR3 extends over 17 amino acids. V shed 6 bases and J 4 bases; nucleotides not matched to a gene: 10. The CDR3 loop is CASRSLAGGPSTGELFF. DNA for the CDR3: TGTGCCAGCAGGAGTCTAGCGGGGGGCCCGAGCACCGGGGAGCTGTTTTTT.

V and J are TRBV5-1 and TRBJ2-7; D may be TRBD2 (5 bases). Germline values: CDR1 SGHRS, CDR2 YFSETQ. The CDR3 length is 14 residues. V gave up 2 bases and J gave up 2 bases, with 11 bases separating them. The CDR3 nucleotides are TGCGCCAGCAGCTTTGGCGGAGGAGCCTACGAGCAGTACTTC. This codes for CASSFGGGAYEQYF.

The rearrangement joins TRBV13 to TRBJ2-5; 9 nucleotides agree with TRBD2. This CDR3 has 14 amino acids. V lost 6 bases to trimming and J lost 2 bases; unmatched junction nucleotides: 4. Germline V gene sequence: CDR1 PRHDT, CDR2 FYEKMQ (reference sequence). The CDR3 DNA sequence: TGTGCCAGCAGATATCTAGCGGGGCAAGAGACCCAGTACTTC. Its translation is CASRYLAGQETQYF. The whole variable domain, filled in from reference TRBV13 and TRBJ2-5, reads AAGVIQSPRHLIKEKRETATLKCYPIPRHDTVYWYQQGPGQDPQFLISFYEKMQSDKGSIPDRFSAQQFSDYHSELNMSSLELGDSALYFCASRYLAGQETQYFGPGTRLLVL.

The J gene is TRBJ2-3, the V gene TRBV28; D ambiguous. Germline V gene sequence: CDR1 MDHEN, CDR2 SYDVKM. The V end was cut by 10 bases, the J end by 2 bases, with 19 bases between. The CDR3 spans 15 residues. In DNA form, the CDR3 reads TGTGCCACCTCCTCACCTCCGAGCTACACAGATACGCAGTATTTT. This translates into CATSSPPSYTDTQYF.

This chain joins TRBV4-2 and TRBJ1-6, with TRBD1 identical over 10 bases. The CDR3 length is 17 residues. Germline loops: CDR1 LGHNA, CDR2 YNFKEQ. V shed 0 bases and J 6 bases; nucleotides not matched to a gene: 5. CDR3 amino acids: CASSQDTRTGGNSPLHF. The DNA of the CDR3 is TGTGCCAGCAGCCAAGATACCAGGACAGGGGGTAATTCACCCCTCCACTTT.

V usage is TRBV6-2 or TRBV6-3 and J usage is TRBJ2-3; 8 bases map to TRBD2. The CDR3 totals 17 residues. In germline, CDR1 is MNHEY, CDR2 SVGEGT. J was trimmed by 2 bases and V by 6 bases; bases with no gene match: 13. The CDR3 bases are TGTGCCAGCAGCTTACTGTGGGCGGGGGGACTCACAGATACGCAGTATTTT. It encodes CASSLLWAGGLTDTQYF.